This entry lists 26 T cell receptor beta chains sequenced from one sample in a study of cytomegalovirus exposure and HLA in healthy donors (dated by TCRdb to 2016 to 2017). The library was prepared using the immunoSEQ multiplex PCR assay. The multiplex PCR relied on a mix of 60 forward primers for TCR Vbeta segments and 13 reverse primers for TCR Jbeta segments. In TCRdb, the immuneACCESS table is reduced to in-frame sequences with V and J assigned. These tables do not hold every clone; where another copy was compared, an unresolved V gene accounts for under half, and the others remain unexplained. Within this sample are over 150,000 clones, with around 83% of them counted one time only. The ten top clones hold roughly 1.6% of the sample. Sequencing input: PBMCs. These receptors all stem from a man between 45 and 60 years old in good health and CMV-seronegative.

The V call is TRBV28, the J call TRBJ1-3; D is ambiguous. Germline CDR1 MDHEN, CDR2 SYDVKM. The CDR3 runs to 12 residues. Between the trimmed V and J ends, which lost 8 bases and 0 bases, there was a span of 5 bases. This CDR3 reads CASQNSGNTIYF. CDR3 DNA sequence: TGTGCCAGCCAAAACTCTGGAAACACCATATATTTT.

This clone was found once. The rearrangement joins TRBV9 to TRBJ2-5; 7 bases fit TRBD2. The trim removed 5 bases at V and 1 base at J, leaving 5 bases unmatched. The germline V gene encodes CDR1 SGDLS and CDR2 YYNGEE. The CDR3 runs to 14 residues. The CDR3 spells CASSREGLQETQYF. CDR3 coding DNA: TGTGCCAGCAGTAGGGAGGGCCTCCAAGAGACCCAGTACTTC.

This clone was counted a single time. The V and J genes are TRBV7-2 and TRBJ2-7; TRBD2 aligns across 14 bases. The CDR3 covers 15 residues. From germline, CDR1 is SGHTA and CDR2 FQGNSA. V lost 5 bases, J lost 7 bases, and 7 bases stayed unmatched. In DNA form, the CDR3 reads TGTGCCAGCAGCCCGGGACTAGCGGGAGTCCAGGAGCAGTACTTC. It specifies CASSPGLAGVQEQYF.

The chain links TRBV2 to TRBJ1-2, with D unresolved. Trimming pared 5 bases from V and 8 bases from J, leaving 9 bases between. Germline loops: CDR1 SNHLY, CDR2 FYNNEI. There are 11 residues in the CDR3. The CDR3 sequence: CASSRTDGYTF. CDR3 nucleotide sequence: TGTGCCAGCAGTCGGACTGACGGCTACACCTTC.

This clone was detected only once. CDR3 amino acids: CASSLARTSGRTDTQYF. Here the CDR3 DNA reads TGCGCCAGCAGCTTGGCAAGGACTAGCGGGAGGACAGATACGCAGTATTTT. V gene TRBV5-1 combines with J gene TRBJ2-3; 14 nucleotides agree with TRBD2. Germline loops: CDR1 SGHRS, CDR2 YFSETQ. Germline trimming cut 0 bases from V and 3 bases from J; bases unmatched to any gene: 3. This CDR3 has 17 residues. Looking up the rest from reference TRBV5-1 and TRBJ2-3 gives the full variable domain: KAGVTQTPRYLIKTRGQQVTLSCSPISGHRSVSWYQQTPGQGLQFLFEYFSETQRNKGNFPGRFSGRQFSNSRSEMNVSTLELGDSALYLCASSLARTSGRTDTQYFGPGTRLTVL.

The chain is built from TRBV21-1 and TRBJ2-5; the D call in the table, TRBD2, was not verified against the DNA. TRBV21-1 is tagged as a pseudogene. The CDR3 totals 14 residues. The CDR3 reads CASSPRGQQETQYF. CDR3 sequence (DNA): TGTGCCAGCAGCCCCCGAGGTCAGCAAGAGACCCAGTACTTC.

The chain employs TRBV19 and TRBJ2-2; no firm D call. In germline, CDR1 is LNHDA, CDR2 SQIVND (reference sequence). With 4 bases removed from V and 1 base from J, the gap between germline ends came to 7 bases. The CDR3 is 14 amino acids. CDR3 DNA sequence: TGTGCCAGTAGTAGTCAGATGAACACCGGGGAGCTGTTTTTT. This translates into CASSSQMNTGELFF.

The V gene is TRBV7-9, the J gene TRBJ1-1; perhaps TRBD1 as D (5 bases). Trimming pared 8 bases from V and 5 bases from J, leaving 12 bases between. CDR1 and CDR2 (germline): SEHNR, FQNEAQ (reference sequence). The CDR3 extends over 12 amino acids. The CDR3 reads CASGIGATEAFF. For the CDR3, the DNA is TGTGCCAGCGGGATAGGGGCAACTGAAGCTTTCTTT.

CDR3 coding DNA: TGTGCCAGTAGAGGGACAGACCTATCTATGTCACCCCTCCACTTT. This encodes CASRGTDLSMSPLHF. The chain uses TRBV19 and TRBJ1-6, with 7 bases lining up with TRBD1. The V gene's germline CDR1 is LNHDA and CDR2 SQIVND (reference sequence). Trimming removed 6 bases from V and 10 bases from J; junction bases left unmatched: 12. The CDR3 has 15 amino acids.

This chain links TRBV7-2 with TRBJ2-1; 8 bases fit TRBD2. The germline V gene encodes CDR1 SGHTA and CDR2 FQGNSA. CDR3 length: 17 residues. After removal of 1 base from V and 4 bases from J, the junction contained 9 bases not matched to a gene. The CDR3 reads CASSLGAGGRTYNEQFF. The CDR3 DNA follows: TGTGCCAGCAGCTTAGGGGCGGGGGGCCGGACTTACAATGAGCAGTTCTTC.

This sequence joins TRBV5-5 and TRBJ1-2; no definite D call. The CDR3 runs 14 residues. V was clipped by 2 bases and J by 0 bases, with 8 bases between them. The germline CDR1 and CDR2 sequences are SGHKS and YYEKEE (reference sequence). The DNA of the CDR3 is TGTGCCAGCAGCTTCCCCGGAGCTAACTATGGCTACACCTTC. This translates into CASSFPGANYGYTF.

Note on this clone: One end of the junction varies from germline; a read error may be responsible. The chain links TRBV7-7 to TRBJ2-1, with 7 bases matching TRBD2. The length of the CDR3 is 15 residues. The germline CDR1 and CDR2 sequences are SSHAT and FNYEAQ (reference sequence). In DNA form, the CDR3 reads TGTGCTAGCAGCTCAGCGGGGCAGGGTACGAATGAGCAGTTCTTC. Protein: CASSSAGQGTNEQFF.

Note on this clone: Mismatch with germline at one junction end may stem from a read error. The V and J genes are TRBV2 and TRBJ1-1; 8 bases align to TRBD1. Germline CDR1 SNHLY, CDR2 FYNNEI. This CDR3 region has 13 residues. The CDR3 sequence: CASSGQGNTEAFF. In DNA form, the CDR3 reads TGTGCCAGTAGTGGACAGGGGAACACTGAAGCTTTCTTT.

This chain links TRBV5-4 with TRBJ2-5, with D possibly TRBD2 on 6 matching bases. V was clipped by 2 bases and J by 4 bases, with 9 bases between them. CDR1 and CDR2 from the germline V gene are SGHNT and YYREEE (reference sequence). CDR3 length: 13 residues. The CDR3 region is CASSFSGRETQYF. The DNA of the CDR3 is TGTGCCAGCAGCTTCAGCGGGCGAGAGACCCAGTACTTC. Variable domain in full (rest from reference TRBV5-4 and TRBJ2-5): ETGVTQSPTHLIKTRGQQVTLRCSSQSGHNTVSWYQQALGQGPQFIFQYYREEENGRGNFPPRFSGLQFPNYSSELNVNALELDDSALYLCASSFSGRETQYFGPGTRLLVL.

The chain joins TRBV18 to TRBJ2-5; 12 bases are a match to TRBD2. The CDR3 runs to 19 residues. Trimming removed 5 bases from V and 5 bases from J; junction bases left unmatched: 18. Germline assignment: CDR1 KGHSH and CDR2 LQKENI. This CDR3 reads CASSATFSTTSGGLETQYF. DNA of the CDR3: TGTGCCAGCTCAGCCACGTTTTCTACAACTAGCGGGGGGCTGGAGACCCAGTACTTC.

This clone was found a few times. J is TRBJ1-3 and V is TRBV4-1, with D perhaps matching TRBD1 (6 bases). The V end was cut by 4 bases, the J end by 0 bases, with 16 bases between. Germline CDR1 reads MGHRA; CDR2 reads YSYEKL. The CDR3 totals 17 residues. The CDR3 DNA is TGCGCCAGCAGCCCCACAGGGATCGTAGGCTCTGGAAACACCATATATTTT. Its translation is CASSPTGIVGSGNTIYF.

J is TRBJ2-7 and V is TRBV15; 7 bases align to TRBD2. V gave up 0 bases and J gave up 3 bases; unmatched junction bases: 8. The CDR3 spans 16 residues. Germline values: CDR1 LNHNV, CDR2 YYDKDF (reference sequence). The CDR3 nucleotides are TGTGCCACCAGCAGAGATAACGCGGGGGTAAGCTACGAGCAGTACTTC. It translates to CATSRDNAGVSYEQYF.

The CDR3 spells CASTPGESYNSPLHF. The CDR3 DNA reads as TGTGCCAGCACTCCGGGGGAATCCTATAATTCACCCCTCCACTTT. The J gene is TRBJ1-6, the V gene TRBV7-9, with D possibly TRBD1 on 5 matching bases. The germline V gene encodes CDR1 SEHNR and CDR2 FQNEAQ (reference sequence). The CDR3 extends over 15 amino acids. Trimming stripped 7 bases from V and 1 base from J, with 11 bases between.

The chain recombines TRBV13 with TRBJ2-7; maybe TRBD1 (5 bases). This CDR3 has 14 amino acids. V lost 6 bases and J 0 bases, leaving 12 bases between the germline ends. Germline assignment: CDR1 PRHDT and CDR2 FYEKMQ (reference sequence). As DNA, the CDR3 is TGTGCCAGCAGGAGGTGGGGCAGCTCCTACGAGCAGTACTTC. It is translated as CASRRWGSSYEQYF.

The chain joins TRBV18 to TRBJ1-2; a weak D match, TRBD1 (6 bases). Germline V lookup: CDR1 KGHSH, CDR2 LQKENI. The CDR3 sequence is 16 residues long. Trimming took off 6 bases at V and 0 bases at J, with 17 bases between the two ends. CDR3 residues: CASSPRVPGANYGYTF. CDR3 DNA: TGTGCCAGCTCGCCCCGGGTCCCAGGGGCTAACTATGGCTACACCTTC.

The chain is built from TRBV4-2 and TRBJ1-1; 9 positions match TRBD1. Per the germline V gene, CDR1 is LGHNA and CDR2 is YNFKEQ. J gave up 3 bases and V 3 bases, and 2 bases lay outside the gene matches. CDR3 size: 14 residues. The CDR3 loop reads CASSHRQGDTEAFF. The DNA of the CDR3 is TGTGCCAGCAGCCATAGACAGGGGGACACTGAAGCTTTCTTT.

The chain couples TRBV15 to TRBJ2-5, with D possibly TRBD2 on 5 matching bases. V shed 5 bases and J shed 5 bases, with 15 bases lying between them. CDR1 and CDR2 from the germline V gene are LNHNV and YYDKDF (reference sequence). CDR3 size: 14 residues. The CDR3 spells CATSGGSGGETQYF. In nucleotides, the CDR3 is TGTGCCACCAGCGGTGGGTCGGGCGGGGAGACCCAGTACTTC. Based on the CDR3 plus reference TRBV15 and TRBJ2-5, the full variable domain is DAMVIQNPRYQVTQFGKPVTLSCSQTLNHNVMYWYQQKSSQAPKLLFHYYDKDFNNEADTPDNFQSRRPNTSFCFLDIRSPGLGDTAMYLCATSGGSGGETQYFGPGTRLLVL.

J is TRBJ2-5 and V is TRBV5-8; D gene unclear. The CDR3 spans 11 residues. Germline V gives CDR1 SGHTS, CDR2 YDEGEE. Trimming shortened V by 1 base and J by 5 bases, and 3 bases separated the two germline ends. The CDR3, as DNA: TGTGCCAGCAGCTTGTATGAGACCCAGTACTTC. This encodes CASSLYETQYF.

A note on this clone: Relative to the germline gene, one junction end is altered; a read error may explain this. V and J are TRBV7-9 and TRBJ2-3; TRBD2 agrees at 8 bases. The CDR3 length is 17 residues. In germline, CDR1 is SEHNR, CDR2 FQNEAQ (reference sequence). CDR3 sequence: CSSSRDPSGLPGDTQYF. CDR3 DNA sequence: TGTTCCAGCAGCCGCGACCCTAGCGGGCTACCCGGAGATACGCAGTATTTT. Supplemented by reference TRBV7-9 and TRBJ2-3, the full variable domain reads DTGVSQNPRHKITKRGQNVTFRCDPISEHNRLYWYRQTLGQGPEFLTYFQNEAQLEKSRLLSDRFSAERPKGSFSTLEIQRTEQGDSAMYLCSSSRDPSGLPGDTQYFGPGTRLTVL.

The V gene is TRBV19, the J gene TRBJ1-4; D perhaps matches TRBD1 (6 bases). CDR3 length equals 15 residues. V lost 5 bases, J lost 7 bases, and 17 bases lay in between. Germline loops: CDR1 LNHDA, CDR2 SQIVND (reference sequence). CDR3 DNA: TGTGCCAGTAGTCCCACCGGGGGGGGCGGTGAAAAACTGTTTTTT. Its translation: CASSPTGGGGEKLFF.

The CDR3 reads CASSVAGELFF. The CDR3 DNA sequence: TGTGCCAGCAGCGTAGCTGGGGAGCTGTTTTTT. V usage is TRBV9 and J usage is TRBJ2-2; D call uncertain. Germline V gene data show CDR1 as SGDLS and CDR2 as YYNGEE. V lost 0 bases and J lost 8, with 2 bases in between. The CDR3 length is 11 residues.